The source of this TCR beta chain is a study of CD8 T cells in Susac syndrome. Whole-study context: When blood was drawn, the patients with Susac syndrome were therapy-naive, on corticosteroids, or on intravenous immunoglobulin alone.

The CDR3 is made up of 14 amino acids. The V gene lost 1 base and the J gene lost 1 base, with 7 bases spanning the gap. CDR1 is SGHTA and CDR2 is FQGNSA in the germline V gene. The sample holds a few counts of this clonotype. Under recently defined diagnostic criteria, the patients with Susac syndrome qualified as having definite or probable disease. CD8+ and CD4+ T cells were negatively isolated; TEMRA cells were FACS-enriched. The authors reverse transcribed 0.5 to 1 ug RNA with random hexamers. The method of amplification for TCR beta CDR3 was immunoSEQ multiplex PCR, covering 54 Vbeta and 13 Jbeta. TCRdb passed the immunoSEQ multiplex PCR reads through MiXCR, listing each CDR3 protein once. In the table there are 200,000 to 300,000 distinct CDR3 sequences, 96% of which are singletons.

This chain connects TRBV7-2 to TRBJ2-5, with D possibly being TRBD1 (5 bases). The specimen sequenced was CD4+ T cells from PBMCs. The sequence was obtained from a human donor with Susac syndrome. CDR3 nucleotides: TGTGCCAGCAGCTTAGGGGGCAGCCAAGAGACCCAGTACTTC. Its translation: CASSLGGSQETQYF.